This T cell receptor beta chain was sequenced during a study of metastatic and nonmetastatic thyroid tumors. The sample holds many counts of this clone. The antigen is unknown. TCRdb reprocessed the PCR reads via MiXCR. The sample has some 41,000 clones, about 3.3% seen once. Broader study findings: TCR beta diversity was reportedly significantly higher in malignant thyroid tumors than benign nodules, in blood and tumor.

Each patient went into thyroid surgery without having received any treatment. With 3 bases removed from V and 0 bases from J, the gap between germline ends came to 9 bases. Germline CDR1 reads MNHEY; CDR2 reads SMNVEV (reference sequence). The CDR3 totals 15 residues. This chain joins TRBV27 and TRBJ2-1; TRBD1 might be the D (6 bases). The source material was blood. The sequence was collected from a female donor with papillary thyroid cancer or a benign thyroid nodule (not recorded which). Some clones in this sample may be carry-over from other donors' samples. The CDR3 sequence is CASSFRGSSYNEQFF. The CDR3 bases are TGTGCCAGCAGTTTCAGGGGAAGCTCCTACAATGAGCAGTTCTTC.